The present entry profiles one TCR beta chain with its context. What it binds is not known. Trimming left V 6 bases short and J 3 bases short, with 9 bases between. The length of the CDR3 is 13 residues. Germline CDR1 is WSHSY and CDR2 is SAAADI. The data were obtained in a study of PD-L1 blockade in urothelial cancer. Study conclusions and caveats: Patients showing durable benefit displayed a greater abundance of tumor-infiltrating T lymphocytes. It was durable-benefit patients whose tumor-associated blood clones expanded more at 3 weeks.

The study quantified FFPE tumor DNA with amplified housekeeping genes. Using immunoSEQ multiplex PCR, the repertoire was profiled, and TCRdb retains in-frame clones only, with some absent. The sample includes some 35,000 clones, more than 35% of them seen just once. The input for sequencing was tumor tissue, taken before atezolizumab (anti-PD-L1) treatment. V gene TRBV10-2 combines with J gene TRBJ1-5; D is possibly TRBD1 (6 bases). The receptor comes from a man aged 55-75 years with urothelial cancer. Written as DNA, the CDR3 is TGCGCCAGCAGCAGGGGCCACAATCAGCCCCAGCATTTT. It translates to CASSRGHNQPQHF.